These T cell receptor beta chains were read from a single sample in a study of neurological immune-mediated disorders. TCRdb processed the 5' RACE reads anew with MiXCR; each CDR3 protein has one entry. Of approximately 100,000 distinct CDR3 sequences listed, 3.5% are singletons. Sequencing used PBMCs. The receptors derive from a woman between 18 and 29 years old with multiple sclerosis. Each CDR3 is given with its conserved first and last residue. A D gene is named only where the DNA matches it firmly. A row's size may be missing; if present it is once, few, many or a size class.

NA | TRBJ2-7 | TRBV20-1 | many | TGCAGTGCGACGAAGGAGTACGAGCAGTACTTC | CSATKEYEQYF
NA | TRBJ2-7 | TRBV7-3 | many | TGTGCCAGCAGCTTATCCGGGACTCAATCCTACGAGCAGTACTTC | CASSLSGTQSYEQYF
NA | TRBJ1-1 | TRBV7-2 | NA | TGTGCCAGCAACAAACCGACAGGGAACACTGAAGCTTTCTTT | CASNKPTGNTEAFF
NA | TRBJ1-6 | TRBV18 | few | TGTGCCAGCTCCCACGAGCGGGATCCCCTCCACTTT | CASSHERDPLHF
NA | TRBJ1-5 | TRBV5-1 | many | TGCGCCAGCAGCTTGTTACCCAGCAATCAGCCCCAGCATTTT | CASSLLPSNQPQHF
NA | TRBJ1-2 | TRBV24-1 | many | TGTGCCACCACCCTCGGACGGATTTCCTATGGCTACACCTTC | CATTLGRISYGYTF
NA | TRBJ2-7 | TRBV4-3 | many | TGCGCCAGCAGCCAAGATGACAAGCAGTACTTC | CASSQDDKQYF
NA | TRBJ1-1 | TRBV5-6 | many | TGTGCCAGCAGCCCAACAGGGAGTGAAGCTTTCTTT | CASSPTGSEAFF
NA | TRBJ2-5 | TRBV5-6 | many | TGTGCCAGCAGTTCCCCTGGGTTACGGGAAGAGACCCAGTACTTC | CASSSPGLREETQYF
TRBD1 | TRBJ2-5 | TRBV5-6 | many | TGTGCCAGCAGCTTGGAGACAGGGTGGGAGACCCAGTACTTC | CASSLETGWETQYF
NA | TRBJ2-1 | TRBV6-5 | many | TGTGCCAGCAGTTACTCCATAACTAGGGTGAATGAGCAGTTCTTC | CASSYSITRVNEQFF
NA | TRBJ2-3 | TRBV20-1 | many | TGCAGTGCCCCACTCAGGGATACGCAGTATTTT | CSAPLRDTQYF
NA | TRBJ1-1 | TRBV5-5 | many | TGTGCCAGCAGCTTGGTAGGCATTATGAACACTGAAGCTTTCTTT | CASSLVGIMNTEAFF
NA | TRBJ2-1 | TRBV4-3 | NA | TGCGCCAGCAGCCAAGATCTCTTTTCGTGGTCTGAGCAGTTCTTC | CASSQDLFSWSEQFF
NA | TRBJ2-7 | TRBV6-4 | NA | TGTGCCAGCAGTGACTGGTACGAGCAGTACTTC | CASSDWYEQYF
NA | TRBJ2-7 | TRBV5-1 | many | TGCGCCAGCAGCAGATCAGGGGTCCCAGCCTACGAGCAGTACTTC | CASSRSGVPAYEQYF
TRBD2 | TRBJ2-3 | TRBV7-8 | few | TGTGCCAGCAGCACCGACGCTTCTGAGCGGGAGGCAGTAGATACGCAGTATTTT | CASSTDASEREAVDTQYF
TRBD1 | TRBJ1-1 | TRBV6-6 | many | TGTGCCAGCAGTAGGTTGTGGGACAGGGGGCTCTACACTGAAGCTTTCTTT | CASSRLWDRGLYTEAFF
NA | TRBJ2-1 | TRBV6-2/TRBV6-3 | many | TGTGCCAGCAGTTTTAGCCTACCTTACAATGAGCAGTTCTTC | CASSFSLPYNEQFF
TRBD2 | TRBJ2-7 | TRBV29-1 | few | TGCAGCGTTGTCCCTTTAGCGGGAGCTGAGCAGTACTTC | CSVVPLAGAEQYF
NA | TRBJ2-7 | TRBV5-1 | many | TGCGCCAGCAGCTTTTTCCAAGGGGACTCCTACGAGCAGTACTTC | CASSFFQGDSYEQYF
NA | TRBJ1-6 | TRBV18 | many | TGTGCCAGCTCACCCCGCGGGGAGAATAATTCACCCCTCCACTTT | CASSPRGENNSPLHF
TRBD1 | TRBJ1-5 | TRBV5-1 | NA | TGCGCCAGCAGCCCCGGGACAGAAGGCGTTCGTCTCCATTTT | CASSPGTEGVRLHF
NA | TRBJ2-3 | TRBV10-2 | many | TGCGCCAGCAGTGGGTCTGGAAGGGGCACAGATACGCAGTATTTT | CASSGSGRGTDTQYF
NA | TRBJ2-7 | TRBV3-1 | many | TGTGCCAGCCGAGGGGCGGGGAAATCCTACGAGCAGTACTTC | CASRGAGKSYEQYF
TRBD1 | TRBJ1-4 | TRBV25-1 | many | TGTGCCAGCAACGACGACAGGGCTGAAAAACTGTTTTTT | CASNDDRAEKLFF
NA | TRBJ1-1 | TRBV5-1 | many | TGCGCCAGCAGCTTACAGGGTTTGGGCACTGAAGCTTTCTTT | CASSLQGLGTEAFF
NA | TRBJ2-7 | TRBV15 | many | TGTGCCACCAGTCCGGACAGCACCTACGAGCAGTACTTC | CATSPDSTYEQYF